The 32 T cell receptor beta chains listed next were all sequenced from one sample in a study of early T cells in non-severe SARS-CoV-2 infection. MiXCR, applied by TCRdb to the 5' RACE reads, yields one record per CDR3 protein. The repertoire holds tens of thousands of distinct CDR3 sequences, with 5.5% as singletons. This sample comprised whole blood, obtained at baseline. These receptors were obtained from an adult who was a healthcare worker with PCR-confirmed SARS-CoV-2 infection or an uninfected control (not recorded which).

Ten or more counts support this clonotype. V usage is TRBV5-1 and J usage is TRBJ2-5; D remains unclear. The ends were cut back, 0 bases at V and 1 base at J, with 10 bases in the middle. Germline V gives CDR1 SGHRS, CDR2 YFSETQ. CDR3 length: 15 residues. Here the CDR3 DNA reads TGCGCCAGCAGCTTGGAGCCTAAAGCCCAAGAGACCCAGTACTTC. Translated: CASSLEPKAQETQYF.

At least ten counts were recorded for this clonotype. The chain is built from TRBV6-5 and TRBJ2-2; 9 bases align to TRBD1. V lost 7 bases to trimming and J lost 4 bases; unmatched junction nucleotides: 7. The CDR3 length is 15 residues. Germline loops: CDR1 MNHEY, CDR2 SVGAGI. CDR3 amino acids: CASTGQGITTGELFF. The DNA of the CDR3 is TGTGCCAGCACTGGACAGGGGATTACCACCGGGGAGCTGTTTTTT.

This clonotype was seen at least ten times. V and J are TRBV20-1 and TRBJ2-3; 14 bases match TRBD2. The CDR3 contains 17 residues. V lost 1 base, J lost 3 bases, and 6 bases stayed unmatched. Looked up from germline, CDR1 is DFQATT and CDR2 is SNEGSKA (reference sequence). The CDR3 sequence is CSARGLAGGPGTDTQYF. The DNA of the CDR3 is TGCAGTGCTAGAGGACTAGCGGGGGGGCCGGGAACAGATACGCAGTATTTT.

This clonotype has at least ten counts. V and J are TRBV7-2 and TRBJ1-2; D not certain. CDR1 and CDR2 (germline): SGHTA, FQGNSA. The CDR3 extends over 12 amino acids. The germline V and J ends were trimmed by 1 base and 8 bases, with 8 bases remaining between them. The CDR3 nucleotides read TGTGCCAGCAGCTTAGATGGACGCGGCTACACCTTC. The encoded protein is CASSLDGRGYTF.

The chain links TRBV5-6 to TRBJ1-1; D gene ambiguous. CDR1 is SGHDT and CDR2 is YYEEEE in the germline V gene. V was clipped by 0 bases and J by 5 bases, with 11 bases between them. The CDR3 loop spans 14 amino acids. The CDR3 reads CASSLDGRRTEAFF. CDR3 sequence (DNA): TGTGCCAGCAGCTTGGATGGGCGAAGGACTGAAGCTTTCTTT.

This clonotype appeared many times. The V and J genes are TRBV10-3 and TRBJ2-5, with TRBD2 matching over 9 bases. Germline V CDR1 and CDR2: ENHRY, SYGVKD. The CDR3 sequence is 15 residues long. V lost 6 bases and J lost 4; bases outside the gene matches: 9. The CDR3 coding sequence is TGTGCCATCAGCGGGGGACTAGCAGAGCTAGAGACCCAGTACTTC. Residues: CAISGGLAELETQYF.

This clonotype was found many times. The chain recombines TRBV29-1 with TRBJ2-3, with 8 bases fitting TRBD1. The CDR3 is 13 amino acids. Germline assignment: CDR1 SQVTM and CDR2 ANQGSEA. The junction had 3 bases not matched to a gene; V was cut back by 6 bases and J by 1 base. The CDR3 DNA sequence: TGCAGCGTCCCGACAGGGGGCACAGATACGCAGTATTTT. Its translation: CSVPTGGTDTQYF.

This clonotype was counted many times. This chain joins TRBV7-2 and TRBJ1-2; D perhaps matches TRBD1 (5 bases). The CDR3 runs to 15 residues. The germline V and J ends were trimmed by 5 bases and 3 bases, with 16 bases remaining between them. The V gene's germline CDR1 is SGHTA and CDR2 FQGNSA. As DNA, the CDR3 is TGTGCCAGCAGCCGAGGGATCCTGGGGGACTATGGCTACACCTTC. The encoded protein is CASSRGILGDYGYTF. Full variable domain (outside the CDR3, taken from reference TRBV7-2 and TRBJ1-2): GAGVSQSPSNKVTEKGKDVELRCDPISGHTALYWYRQSLGQGLEFLIYFQGNSAPDKSGLPSDRFSAERTGGSVSTLTIQRTQQEDSAVYLCASSRGILGDYGYTFGSGTRLTVV.

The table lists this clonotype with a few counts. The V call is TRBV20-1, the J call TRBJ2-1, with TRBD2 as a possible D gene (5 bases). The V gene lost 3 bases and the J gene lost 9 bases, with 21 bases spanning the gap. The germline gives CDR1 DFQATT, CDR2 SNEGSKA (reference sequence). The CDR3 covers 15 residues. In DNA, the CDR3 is TGCAGTGCTAGTTACGGAGGCCCTTTTCGATTTGAGCAGTTCTTC. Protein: CSASYGGPFRFEQFF.

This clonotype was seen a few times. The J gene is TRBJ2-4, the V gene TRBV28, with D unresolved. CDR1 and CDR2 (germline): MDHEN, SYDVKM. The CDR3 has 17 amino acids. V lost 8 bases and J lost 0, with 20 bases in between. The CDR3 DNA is TGTGCCAGCGCTCCCATCGGACGGCTGCTAGCCAAAAACATTCAGTACTTC. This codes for CASAPIGRLLAKNIQYF.

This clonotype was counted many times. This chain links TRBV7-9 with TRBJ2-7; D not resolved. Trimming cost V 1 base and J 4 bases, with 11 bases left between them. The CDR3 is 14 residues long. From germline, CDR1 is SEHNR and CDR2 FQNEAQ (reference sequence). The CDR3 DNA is TGTGCCAGCAGCTTAGGGTCCCTGTGGTACGAGCAGTACTTC. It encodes CASSLGSLWYEQYF.

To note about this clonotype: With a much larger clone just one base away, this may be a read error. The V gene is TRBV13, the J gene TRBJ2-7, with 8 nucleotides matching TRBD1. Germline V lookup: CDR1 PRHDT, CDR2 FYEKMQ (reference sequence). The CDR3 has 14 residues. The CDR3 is CATGYGQGQDELYF. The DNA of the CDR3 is TGTGCCACCGGATATGGGCAGGGACAGGACGAGCTGTACTTC.

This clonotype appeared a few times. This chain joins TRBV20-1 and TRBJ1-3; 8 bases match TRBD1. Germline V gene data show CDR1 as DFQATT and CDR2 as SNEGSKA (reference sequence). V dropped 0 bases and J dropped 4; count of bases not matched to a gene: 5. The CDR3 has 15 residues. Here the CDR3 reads CSARDAGGAGNTIYF. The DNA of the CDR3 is TGCAGTGCTAGAGATGCAGGGGGCGCAGGAAACACCATATATTTT.

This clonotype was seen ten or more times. The CDR3 sequence: CAIRAESGQRTVEAFF. CDR3 nucleotides: TGTGCCATCAGGGCCGAATCGGGACAGCGAACAGTTGAAGCTTTCTTT. This chain links TRBV10-3 with TRBJ1-1; TRBD1 agrees at 7 bases. CDR3 length: 16 residues. From germline, CDR1 is ENHRY and CDR2 SYGVKD. Germline trimming cut 6 bases from V and 7 bases from J; bases unmatched to any gene: 17.

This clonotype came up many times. CDR3: CAWSVQRTLQETQYF. CDR3 DNA sequence: TGTGCCTGGAGTGTACAGCGAACTCTCCAAGAGACCCAGTACTTC. The V call is TRBV30, the J call TRBJ2-5; no reliable D call. The germline V and J ends were trimmed by 0 bases and 1 base, with 12 bases remaining between them. The CDR3 contains 15 residues. Germline V gene data show CDR1 as GTSNPN and CDR2 as SVGIG (reference sequence).

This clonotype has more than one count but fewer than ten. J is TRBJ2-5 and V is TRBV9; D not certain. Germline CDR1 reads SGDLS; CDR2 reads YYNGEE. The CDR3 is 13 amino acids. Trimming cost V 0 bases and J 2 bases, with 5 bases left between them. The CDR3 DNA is TGTGCCAGCAGCGTAGGCCTACAAGAGACCCAGTACTTC. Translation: CASSVGLQETQYF. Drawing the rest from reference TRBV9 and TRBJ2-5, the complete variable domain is DSGVTQTPKHLITATGQRVTLRCSPRSGDLSVYWYQQSLDQGLQFLIQYYNGEERAKGNILERFSAQQFPDLHSELNLSSLELGDSALYFCASSVGLQETQYFGPGTRLLVL.

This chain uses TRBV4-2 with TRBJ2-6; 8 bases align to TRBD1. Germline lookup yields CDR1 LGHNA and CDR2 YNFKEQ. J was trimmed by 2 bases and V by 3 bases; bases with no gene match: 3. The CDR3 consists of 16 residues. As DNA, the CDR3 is TGTGCCAGCAGCCAGCCGACAGGGGCTGGGGCCAACGTCCTGACTTTC. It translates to CASSQPTGAGANVLTF.

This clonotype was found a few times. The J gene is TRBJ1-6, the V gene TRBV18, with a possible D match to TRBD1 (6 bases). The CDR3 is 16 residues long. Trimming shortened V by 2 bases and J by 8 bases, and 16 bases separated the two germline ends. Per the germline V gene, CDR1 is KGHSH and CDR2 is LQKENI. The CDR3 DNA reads TGTGCCAGCTCACCAGGTGGCACAGGGACCCATTCACCCCTCCACTTT. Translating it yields CASSPGGTGTHSPLHF.

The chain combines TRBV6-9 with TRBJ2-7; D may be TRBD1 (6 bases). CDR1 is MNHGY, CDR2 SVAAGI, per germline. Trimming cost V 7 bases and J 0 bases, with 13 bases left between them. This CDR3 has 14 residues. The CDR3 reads CASTRDTSSYEQYF. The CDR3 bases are TGTGCCAGCACCCGGGACACAAGCTCCTACGAGCAGTACTTC.

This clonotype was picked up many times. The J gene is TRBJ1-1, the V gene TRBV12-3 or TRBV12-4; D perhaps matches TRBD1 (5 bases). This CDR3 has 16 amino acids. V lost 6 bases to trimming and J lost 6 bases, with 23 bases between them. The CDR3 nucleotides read TGTGCCAGCAGCCAACTGGGACGTTCTACCATGCCTGAAGCTTTCTTT. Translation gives CASSQLGRSTMPEAFF.

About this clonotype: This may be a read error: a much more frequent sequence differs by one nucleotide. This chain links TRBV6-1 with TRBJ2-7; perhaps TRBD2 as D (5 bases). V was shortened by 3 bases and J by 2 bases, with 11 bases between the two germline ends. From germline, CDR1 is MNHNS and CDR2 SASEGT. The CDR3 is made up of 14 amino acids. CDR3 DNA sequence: TGTGCCAGCAGTGATTATCTAGCAACCTACGAGCAGTACTTC. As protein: CASSDYLATYEQYF.

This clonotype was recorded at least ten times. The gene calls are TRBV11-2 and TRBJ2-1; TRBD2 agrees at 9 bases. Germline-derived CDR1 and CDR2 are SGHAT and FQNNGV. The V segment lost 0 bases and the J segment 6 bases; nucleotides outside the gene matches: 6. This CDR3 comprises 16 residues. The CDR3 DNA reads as TGTGCCAGCAGCTTAGATCGGGCGGGAGGGACCAATGAGCAGTTCTTC. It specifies CASSLDRAGGTNEQFF. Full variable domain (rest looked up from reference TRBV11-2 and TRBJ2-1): EAGVAQSPRYKIIEKRQSVAFWCNPISGHATLYWYQQILGQGPKLLIQFQNNGVVDDSQLPKDRFSAERLKGVDSTLKIQPAKLEDSAVYLCASSLDRAGGTNEQFFGPGTRLTVL.

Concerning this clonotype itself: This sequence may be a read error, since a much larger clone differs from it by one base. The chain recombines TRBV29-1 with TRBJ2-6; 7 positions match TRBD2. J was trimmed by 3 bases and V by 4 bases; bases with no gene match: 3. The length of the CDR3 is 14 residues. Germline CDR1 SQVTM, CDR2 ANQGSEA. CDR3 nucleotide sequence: TGCAGCGTTGCCTGGGAGGGTGGGGCCAACGTCCTGACTTTC. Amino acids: CSVAWEGGANVLTF. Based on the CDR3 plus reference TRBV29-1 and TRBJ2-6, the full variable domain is SAVISQKPSRDICQRGTSLTIQCQVDSQVTMMFWYRQQPGQSLTLIATANQGSEATYESGFVIDKFPISRPNLTFSTLTVSNMSPEDSSIYLCSVAWEGGANVLTFGAGSRLTVL.

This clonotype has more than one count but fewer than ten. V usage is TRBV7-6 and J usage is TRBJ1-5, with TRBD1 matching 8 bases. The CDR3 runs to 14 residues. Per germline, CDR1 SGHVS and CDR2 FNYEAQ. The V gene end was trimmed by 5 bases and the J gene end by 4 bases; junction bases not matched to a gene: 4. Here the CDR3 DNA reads TGTGCCAGCAGCCCGGACAGGGCAAATCAGCCCCAGCATTTT. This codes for CASSPDRANQPQHF.

CDR3 loop: CASRRDRGNTEAFF. The CDR3 bases are TGTGCCAGCAGGCGGGACAGGGGCAACACTGAAGCTTTCTTT. The chain employs TRBV6-2 or TRBV6-3 and TRBJ1-1, with 10 bases that match TRBD1. Trimming at V came to 6 bases and at J to 2 bases, leaving 3 bases not matched to a gene. The length of the CDR3 is 14 residues. The germline V gene encodes CDR1 MNHEY and CDR2 SVGEGT.

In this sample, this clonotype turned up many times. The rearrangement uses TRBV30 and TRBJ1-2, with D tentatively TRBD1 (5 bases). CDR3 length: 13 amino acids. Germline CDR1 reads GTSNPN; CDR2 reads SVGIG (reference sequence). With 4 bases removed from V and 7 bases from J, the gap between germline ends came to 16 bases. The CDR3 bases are TGTGCCTGGACCCCCGGCGGGGCCACTGGCTACACCTTC. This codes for CAWTPGGATGYTF.

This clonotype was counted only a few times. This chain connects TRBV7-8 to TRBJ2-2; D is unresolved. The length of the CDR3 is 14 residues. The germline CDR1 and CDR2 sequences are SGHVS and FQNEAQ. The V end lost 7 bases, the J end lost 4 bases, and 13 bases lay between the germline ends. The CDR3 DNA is TGTGCCAGCAAAGGCTGGGGTAGCACCGGGGAGCTGTTTTTT. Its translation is CASKGWGSTGELFF.

In DNA form, the CDR3 reads TGTGCCAGCAGCCGGACTAGCGGGGTAACCTACGAGCAGTACTTC. Translating it yields CASSRTSGVTYEQYF. V usage is TRBV7-2 and J usage is TRBJ2-7; 12 bases are shared with TRBD2. The V segment lost 5 bases and the J segment 2 bases; nucleotides outside the gene matches: 4. CDR1 and CDR2 from the germline V gene are SGHTA and FQGNSA. The CDR3 sequence is 15 residues long.

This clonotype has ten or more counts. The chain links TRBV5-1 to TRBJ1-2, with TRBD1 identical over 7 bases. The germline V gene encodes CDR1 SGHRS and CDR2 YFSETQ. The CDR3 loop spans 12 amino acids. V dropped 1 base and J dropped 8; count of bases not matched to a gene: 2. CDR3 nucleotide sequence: TGCGCCAGCAGCTTGACAGGGGAAGGCTACACCTTC. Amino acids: CASSLTGEGYTF.

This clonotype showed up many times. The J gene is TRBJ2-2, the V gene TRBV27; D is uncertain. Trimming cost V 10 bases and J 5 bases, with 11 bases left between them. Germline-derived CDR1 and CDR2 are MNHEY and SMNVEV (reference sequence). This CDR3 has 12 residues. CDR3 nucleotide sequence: TGTGCCACCACCACTGGGACCGGGGAGCTGTTTTTT. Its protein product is CATTTGTGELFF.

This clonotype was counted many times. The CDR3 bases are TGCAGTGCTAGAGCGCTAGCGGGGCTAAATGAGCAGTTCTTC. It is translated as CSARALAGLNEQFF. V and J are TRBV20-1 and TRBJ2-1, with 9 nucleotides matching TRBD2. This CDR3 is built from 14 residues. The ends lost 1 base at V and 7 bases at J; junction bases unmatched: 5. Germline V gives CDR1 DFQATT, CDR2 SNEGSKA (reference sequence).

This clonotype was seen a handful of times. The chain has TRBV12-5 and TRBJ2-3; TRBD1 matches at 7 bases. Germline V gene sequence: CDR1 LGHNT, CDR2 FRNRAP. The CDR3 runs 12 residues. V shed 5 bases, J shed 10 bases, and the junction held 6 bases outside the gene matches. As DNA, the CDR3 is TGTGCTAGTGGTATGGACAGGTCGTCGCAGTATTTT. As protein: CASGMDRSSQYF.